This T cell receptor (beta chain) was recovered during a study of T cell repertoires in cytomegalovirus infection. Study summary: Selection of CMV epitopes for the study included recently identified HLA-C-restricted and well-studied HLA-B-restricted ones. CMV infection and matching HLA type were both indicated by public TCR beta signatures.

Trimming cost V 2 bases and J 10 bases; bases outside gene matches: 17. The V gene's germline CDR1 is MNHEY and CDR2 SVGEGT. The CDR3 is 18 residues long. TCRdb reanalysed the reads using MiXCR and keeps one entry per CDR3 protein. The table includes around 300,000 distinct CDR3 sequences, roughly a fifth detected once. Note on this clonotype: Its antigen is currently unknown.

Study-level findings and limits: In two of eight donors, the top clonotype was HLA-C-restricted CMV-specific. The cumulative frequency of public TCR beta families distinguished individuals who carried CMV together with the relevant HLA.

The sample here was cultured PBMCs, taken from culture after CMV antigen stimulation. The gene calls are TRBV6-2 or TRBV6-3 and TRBJ2-1; 10 bases align to TRBD2. The source is a human donor in good health (CMV status not recorded). Some clones in this sample may be carry-over from other donors' samples. CDR3 nucleotides: TGTGCCAGCAGTTACAACAGCGGGAGGGCCAGAATAATACCCGAGCAGTTCTTC. This translates into CASSYNSGRARIIPEQFF.